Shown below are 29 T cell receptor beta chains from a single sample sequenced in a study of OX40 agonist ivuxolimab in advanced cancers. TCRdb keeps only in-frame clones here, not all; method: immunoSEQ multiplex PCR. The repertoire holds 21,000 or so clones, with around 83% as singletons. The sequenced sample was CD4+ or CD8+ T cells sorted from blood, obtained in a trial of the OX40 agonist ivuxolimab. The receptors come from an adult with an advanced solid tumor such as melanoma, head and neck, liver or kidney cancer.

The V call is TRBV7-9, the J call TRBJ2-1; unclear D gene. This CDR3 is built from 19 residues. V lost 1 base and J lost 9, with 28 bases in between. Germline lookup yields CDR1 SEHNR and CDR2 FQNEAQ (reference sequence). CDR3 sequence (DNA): TGTGCCAGCAGCTTAGACGGGTTCTTGGCCTTGCCAATCCTGGGTGAGCAGTTCTTC. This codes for CASSLDGFLALPILGEQFF. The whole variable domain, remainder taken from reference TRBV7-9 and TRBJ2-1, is DTGVSQNPRHKITKRGQNVTFRCDPISEHNRLYWYRQTLGQGPEFLTYFQNEAQLEKSRLLSDRFSAERPKGSFSTLEIQRTEQGDSAMYLCASSLDGFLALPILGEQFFGPGTRLTVL.

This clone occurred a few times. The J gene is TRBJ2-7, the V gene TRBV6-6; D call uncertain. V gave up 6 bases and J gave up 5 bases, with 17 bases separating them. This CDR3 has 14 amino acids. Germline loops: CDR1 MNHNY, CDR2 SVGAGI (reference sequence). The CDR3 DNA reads TGTGCCAGCAGCACCGACTTGGATCTCCACGAGCAGTACTTC. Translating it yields CASSTDLDLHEQYF.

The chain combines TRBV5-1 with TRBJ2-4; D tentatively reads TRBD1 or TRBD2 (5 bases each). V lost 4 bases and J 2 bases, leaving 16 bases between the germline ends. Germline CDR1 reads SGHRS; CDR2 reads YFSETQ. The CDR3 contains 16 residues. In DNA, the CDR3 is TGCGCCAGCAGCAACCGGGGCCTTGGGTCCAAAAACATTCAGTACTTC. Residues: CASSNRGLGSKNIQYF.

The CDR3 region is CASSYSAGEADTQYF. CDR3 bases: TGTGCCAGCAGTTACTCTGCGGGAGAAGCAGATACGCAGTATTTT. The chain has TRBV6-5 and TRBJ2-3, with 7 bases matching TRBD2. The V gene's germline CDR1 is MNHEY and CDR2 SVGAGI. The V gene end was trimmed by 0 bases and the J gene end by 4 bases; junction bases not matched to a gene: 4. The CDR3 length is 15 residues.

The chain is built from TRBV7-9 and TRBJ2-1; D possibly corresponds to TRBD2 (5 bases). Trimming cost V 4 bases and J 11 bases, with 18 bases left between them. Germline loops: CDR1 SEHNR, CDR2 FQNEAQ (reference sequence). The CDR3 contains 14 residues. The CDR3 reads CASSSSGDTMKQFF. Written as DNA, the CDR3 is TGTGCCAGCAGCTCCAGCGGAGACACAATGAAGCAGTTCTTC.

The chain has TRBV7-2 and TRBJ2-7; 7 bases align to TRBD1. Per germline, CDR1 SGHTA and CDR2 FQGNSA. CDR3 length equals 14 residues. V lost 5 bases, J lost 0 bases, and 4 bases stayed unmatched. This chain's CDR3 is CASSRTGSSYEQYF. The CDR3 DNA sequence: TGTGCCAGCAGCCGGACAGGAAGCTCCTACGAGCAGTACTTC.

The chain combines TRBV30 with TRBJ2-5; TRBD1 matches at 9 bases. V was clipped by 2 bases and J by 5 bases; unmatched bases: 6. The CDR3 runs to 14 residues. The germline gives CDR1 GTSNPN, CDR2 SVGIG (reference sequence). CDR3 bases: TGTGCCTGGAGTCCGGGACAGGGAATGGAGACCCAGTACTTC. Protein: CAWSPGQGMETQYF. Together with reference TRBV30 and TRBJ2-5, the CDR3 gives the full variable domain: SQTIHQWPATLVQPVGSPLSLECTVEGTSNPNLYWYRQAAGRGLQLLFYSVGIGQISSEVPQNLSASRPQDRQFILSSKKLLLSDSGFYLCAWSPGQGMETQYFGPGTRLLVL.

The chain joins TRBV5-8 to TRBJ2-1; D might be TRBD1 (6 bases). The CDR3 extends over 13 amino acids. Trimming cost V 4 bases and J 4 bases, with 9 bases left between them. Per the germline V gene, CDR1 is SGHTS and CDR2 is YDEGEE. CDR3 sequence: CASSRDIYNEQFF. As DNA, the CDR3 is TGTGCCAGCAGCCGGGACATATACAATGAGCAGTTCTTC.

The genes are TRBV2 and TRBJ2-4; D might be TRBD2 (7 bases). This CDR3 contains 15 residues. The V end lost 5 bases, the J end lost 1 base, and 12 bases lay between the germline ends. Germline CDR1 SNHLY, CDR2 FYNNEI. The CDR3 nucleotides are TGTGCCAGCAGTTCCGGGGGGCTTGCCAAAAACATTCAGTACTTC. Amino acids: CASSSGGLAKNIQYF.

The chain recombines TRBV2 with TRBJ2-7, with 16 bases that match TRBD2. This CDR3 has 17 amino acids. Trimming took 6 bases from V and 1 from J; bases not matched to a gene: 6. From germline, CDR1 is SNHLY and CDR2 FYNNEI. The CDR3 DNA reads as TGTGCCAGCAGGGGACTAGCGGGAGGGCCTTATTCCTACGAGCAGTACTTC. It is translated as CASRGLAGGPYSYEQYF.

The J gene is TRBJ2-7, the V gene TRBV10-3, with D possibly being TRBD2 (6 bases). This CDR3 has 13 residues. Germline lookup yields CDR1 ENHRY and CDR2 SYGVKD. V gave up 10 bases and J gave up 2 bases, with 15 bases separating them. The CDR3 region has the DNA TGTGCCACCCGAGGGGAGGCCCCCTACGAGCAGTACTTC. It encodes CATRGEAPYEQYF.

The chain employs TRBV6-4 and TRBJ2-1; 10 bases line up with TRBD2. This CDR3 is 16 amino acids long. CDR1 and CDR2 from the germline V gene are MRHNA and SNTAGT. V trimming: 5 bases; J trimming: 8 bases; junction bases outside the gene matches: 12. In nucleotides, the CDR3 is TGTGCCAGCAGTCCCAGGGCAGCTAGCGGGAGTGATGAGCAGTTCTTC. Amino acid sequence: CASSPRAASGSDEQFF.

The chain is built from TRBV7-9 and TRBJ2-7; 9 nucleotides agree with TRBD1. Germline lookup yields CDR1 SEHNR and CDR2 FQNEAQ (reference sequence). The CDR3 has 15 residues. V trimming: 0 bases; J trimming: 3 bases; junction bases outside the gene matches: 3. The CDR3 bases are TGTGCCAGCAGCTTAGCCGGGACAGGGTACTACGAGCAGTACTTC. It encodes CASSLAGTGYYEQYF.

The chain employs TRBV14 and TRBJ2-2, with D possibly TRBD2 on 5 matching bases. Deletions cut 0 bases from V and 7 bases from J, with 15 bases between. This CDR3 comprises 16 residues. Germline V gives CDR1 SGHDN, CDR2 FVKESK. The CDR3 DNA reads TGTGCCAGCAGCCAAGAGCTGGCTAGCCGGGGCGGGGAGCTGTTTTTT. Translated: CASSQELASRGGELFF.

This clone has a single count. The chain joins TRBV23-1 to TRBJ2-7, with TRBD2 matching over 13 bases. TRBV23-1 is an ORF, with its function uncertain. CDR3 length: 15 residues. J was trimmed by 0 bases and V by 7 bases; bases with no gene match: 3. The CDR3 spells CASNGLAGDSYEQYF. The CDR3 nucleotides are TGCGCCAGCAATGGACTAGCGGGAGACTCCTACGAGCAGTACTTC.

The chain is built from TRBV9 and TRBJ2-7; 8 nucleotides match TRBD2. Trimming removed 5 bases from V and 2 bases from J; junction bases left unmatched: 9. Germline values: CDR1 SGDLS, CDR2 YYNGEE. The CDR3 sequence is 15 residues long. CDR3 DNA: TGTGCCAGCAGTTACGCAGCGGGGGACACCTACGAGCAGTACTTC. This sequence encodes CASSYAAGDTYEQYF.

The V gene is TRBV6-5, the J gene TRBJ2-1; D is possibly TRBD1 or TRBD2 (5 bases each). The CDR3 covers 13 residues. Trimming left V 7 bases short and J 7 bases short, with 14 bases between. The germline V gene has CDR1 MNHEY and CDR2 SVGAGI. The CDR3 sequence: CASKGPGRNEQFF. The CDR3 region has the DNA TGTGCCAGCAAGGGACCCGGACGTAATGAGCAGTTCTTC.

CDR3 DNA: TGCGCCAGCAGCCCGGGGGACAGGGGATATCATGAGCAGTTCTTC. Residues: CASSPGDRGYHEQFF. The rearrangement links TRBV5-1 to TRBJ2-1; 10 bases match TRBD1. This CDR3 is 15 amino acids long. Trimming cost V 4 bases and J 8 bases; bases outside gene matches: 9. Germline V gene sequence: CDR1 SGHRS, CDR2 YFSETQ.

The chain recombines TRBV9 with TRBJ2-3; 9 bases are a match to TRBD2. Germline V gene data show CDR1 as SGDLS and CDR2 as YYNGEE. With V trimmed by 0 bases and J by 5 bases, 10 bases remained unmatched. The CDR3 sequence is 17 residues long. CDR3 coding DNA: TGTGCCAGCAGCGTAGCGGTCCAGCGGGAGGCAGGAGATACGCAGTATTTT. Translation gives CASSVAVQREAGDTQYF. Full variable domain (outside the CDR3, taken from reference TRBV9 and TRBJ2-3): DSGVTQTPKHLITATGQRVTLRCSPRSGDLSVYWYQQSLDQGLQFLIQYYNGEERAKGNILERFSAQQFPDLHSELNLSSLELGDSALYFCASSVAVQREAGDTQYFGPGTRLTVL.

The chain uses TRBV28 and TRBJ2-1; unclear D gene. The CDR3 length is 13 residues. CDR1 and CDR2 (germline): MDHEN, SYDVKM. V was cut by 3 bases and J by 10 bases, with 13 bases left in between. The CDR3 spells CASSFSNGHEQFF. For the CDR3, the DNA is TGTGCCAGCAGTTTCTCCAACGGGCACGAGCAGTTCTTC.

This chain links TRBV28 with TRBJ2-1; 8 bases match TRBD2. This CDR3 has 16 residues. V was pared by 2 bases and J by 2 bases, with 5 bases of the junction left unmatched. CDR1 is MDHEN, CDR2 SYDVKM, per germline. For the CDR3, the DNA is TGTGCCAGCAGTTTACTGAGACTAGCGACCTACAATGAGCAGTTCTTC. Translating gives CASSLLRLATYNEQFF. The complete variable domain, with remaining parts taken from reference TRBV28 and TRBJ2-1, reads DVKVTQSSRYLVKRTGEKVFLECVQDMDHENMFWYRQDPGLGLRLIYFSYDVKMKEKGDIPEGYSVSREKKERFSLILESASTNQTSMYLCASSLLRLATYNEQFFGPGTRLTVL.

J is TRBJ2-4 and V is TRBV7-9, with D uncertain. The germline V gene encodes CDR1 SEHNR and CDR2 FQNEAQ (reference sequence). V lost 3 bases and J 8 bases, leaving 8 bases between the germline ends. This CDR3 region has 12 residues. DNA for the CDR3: TGTGCCAGCAGCTTGCTTAATGACATTCAGTACTTC. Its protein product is CASSLLNDIQYF.

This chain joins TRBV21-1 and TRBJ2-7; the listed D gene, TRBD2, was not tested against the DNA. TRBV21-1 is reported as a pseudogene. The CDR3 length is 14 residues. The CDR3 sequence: CASNSEREGDEQYF. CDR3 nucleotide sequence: TGTGCCAGTAACTCTGAGCGGGAAGGCGACGAGCAGTACTTC.

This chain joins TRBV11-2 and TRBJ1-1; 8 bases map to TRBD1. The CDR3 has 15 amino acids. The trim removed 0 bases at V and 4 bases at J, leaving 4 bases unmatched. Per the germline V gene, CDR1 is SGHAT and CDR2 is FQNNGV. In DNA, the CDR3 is TGTGCCAGCAGCTTAGACAGGGGGCTGTCCACTGAAGCTTTCTTT. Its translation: CASSLDRGLSTEAFF.

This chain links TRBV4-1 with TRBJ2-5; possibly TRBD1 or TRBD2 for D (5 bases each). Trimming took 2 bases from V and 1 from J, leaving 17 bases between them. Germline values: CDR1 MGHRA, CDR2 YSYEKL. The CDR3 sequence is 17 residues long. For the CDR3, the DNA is TGCGCCAGCAGCCAATGGGACCACTATTCCGTCCAAGAGACCCAGTACTTC. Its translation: CASSQWDHYSVQETQYF.

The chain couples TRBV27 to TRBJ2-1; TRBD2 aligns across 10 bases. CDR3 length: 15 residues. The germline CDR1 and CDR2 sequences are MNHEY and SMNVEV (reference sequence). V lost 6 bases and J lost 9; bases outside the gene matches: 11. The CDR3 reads CASSPRAGGNGEQFF. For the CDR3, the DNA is TGTGCCAGCAGCCCCCGAGCGGGAGGGAACGGTGAGCAGTTCTTC.

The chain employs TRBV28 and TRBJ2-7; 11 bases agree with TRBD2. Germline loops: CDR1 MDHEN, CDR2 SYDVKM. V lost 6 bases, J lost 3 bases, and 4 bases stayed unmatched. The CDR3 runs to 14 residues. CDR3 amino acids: CASSSGTSGYEQYF. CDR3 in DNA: TGTGCCAGCAGCTCCGGGACTAGCGGCTACGAGCAGTACTTC.

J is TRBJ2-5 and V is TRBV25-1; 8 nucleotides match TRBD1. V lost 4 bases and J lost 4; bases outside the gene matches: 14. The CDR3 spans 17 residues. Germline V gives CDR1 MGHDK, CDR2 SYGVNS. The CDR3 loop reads CASSAHQRQGLGETQYF. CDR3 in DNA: TGTGCCAGCAGTGCCCATCAGAGACAGGGGCTAGGAGAGACCCAGTACTTC.

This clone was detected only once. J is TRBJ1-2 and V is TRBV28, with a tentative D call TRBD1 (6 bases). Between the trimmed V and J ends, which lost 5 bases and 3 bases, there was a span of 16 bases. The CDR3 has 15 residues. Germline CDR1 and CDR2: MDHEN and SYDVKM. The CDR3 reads CASSPTTTGYYGYTF. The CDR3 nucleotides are TGTGCCAGCAGTCCAACTACAACAGGGTACTATGGCTACACCTTC.